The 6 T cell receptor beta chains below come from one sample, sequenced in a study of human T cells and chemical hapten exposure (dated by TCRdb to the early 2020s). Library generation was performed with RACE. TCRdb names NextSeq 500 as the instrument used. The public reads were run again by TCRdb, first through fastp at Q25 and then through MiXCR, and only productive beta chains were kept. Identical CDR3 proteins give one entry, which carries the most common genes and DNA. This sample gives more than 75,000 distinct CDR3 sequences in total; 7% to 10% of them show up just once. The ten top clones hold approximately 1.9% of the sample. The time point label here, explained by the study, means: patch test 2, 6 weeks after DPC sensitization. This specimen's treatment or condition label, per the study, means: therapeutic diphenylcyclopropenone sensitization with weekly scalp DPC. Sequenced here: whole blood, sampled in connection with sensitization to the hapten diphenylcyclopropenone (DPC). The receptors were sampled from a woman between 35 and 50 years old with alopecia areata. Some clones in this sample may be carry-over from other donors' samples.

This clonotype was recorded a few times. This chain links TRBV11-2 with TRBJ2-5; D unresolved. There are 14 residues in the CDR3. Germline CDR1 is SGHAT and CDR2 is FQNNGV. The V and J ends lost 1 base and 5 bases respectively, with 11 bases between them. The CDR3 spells CASSLVEIKETQYF. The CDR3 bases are TGTGCCAGCAGCTTAGTCGAAATTAAGGAGACCCAGTACTTC.

The CDR3 DNA is TGTGCCAGCATAGGGACAGGGGTCTCTGGGGCCAACGTCCTGACTTTC. Translating it yields CASIGTGVSGANVLTF. The chain couples TRBV28 to TRBJ2-6; TRBD1 matches 10 bases. The CDR3 runs to 16 residues. V was pared by 7 bases and J by 0 bases, with 3 bases of the junction left unmatched. Germline V lookup: CDR1 MDHEN, CDR2 SYDVKM. Together with reference TRBV28 and TRBJ2-6, the CDR3 gives the full variable domain: DVKVTQSSRYLVKRTGEKVFLECVQDMDHENMFWYRQDPGLGLRLIYFSYDVKMKEKGDIPEGYSVSREKKERFSLILESASTNQTSMYLCASIGTGVSGANVLTFGAGSRLTVL.

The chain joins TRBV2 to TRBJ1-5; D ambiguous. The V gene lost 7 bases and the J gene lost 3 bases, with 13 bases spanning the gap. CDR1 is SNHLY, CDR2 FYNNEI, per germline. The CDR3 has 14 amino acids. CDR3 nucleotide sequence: TGTGCCAGCAACGGGGAGGAGTACAATCAGCCCCAGCATTTT. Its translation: CASNGEEYNQPQHF.

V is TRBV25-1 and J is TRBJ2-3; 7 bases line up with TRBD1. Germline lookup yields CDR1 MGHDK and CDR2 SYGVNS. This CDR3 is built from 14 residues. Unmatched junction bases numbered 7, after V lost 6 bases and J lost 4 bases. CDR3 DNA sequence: TGTGCCAGCAGAAGCAGGGGGATGGCAGATACGCAGTATTTT. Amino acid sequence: CASRSRGMADTQYF.

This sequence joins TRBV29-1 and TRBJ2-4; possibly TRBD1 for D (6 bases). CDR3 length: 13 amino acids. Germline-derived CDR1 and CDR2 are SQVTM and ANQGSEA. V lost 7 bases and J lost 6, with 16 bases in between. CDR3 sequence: CSANGDTPNIQYF. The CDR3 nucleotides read TGCAGCGCGAACGGGGACACCCCAAACATTCAGTACTTC.

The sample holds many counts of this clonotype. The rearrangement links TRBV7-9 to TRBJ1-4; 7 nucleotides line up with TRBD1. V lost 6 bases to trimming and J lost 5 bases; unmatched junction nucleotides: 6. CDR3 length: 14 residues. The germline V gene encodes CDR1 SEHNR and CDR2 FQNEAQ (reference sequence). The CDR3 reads CASSLTGTNEKLFF. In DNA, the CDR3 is TGTGCCAGCAGTCTGACAGGGACGAATGAAAAACTGTTTTTT. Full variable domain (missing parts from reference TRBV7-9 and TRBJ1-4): DTGVSQNPRHKITKRGQNVTFRCDPISEHNRLYWYRQTLGQGPEFLTYFQNEAQLEKSRLLSDRFSAERPKGSFSTLEIQRTEQGDSAMYLCASSLTGTNEKLFFGSGTQLSVL.